The clone carrying this T cell receptor (beta chain) was recorded only once. Its target is unknown. The assay used deep level. The repertoire was sequenced with immunoSEQ multiplex PCR; TCRdb's copy has only in-frame clones and lacks some. The sample has approximately 2,300,000 clones; approximately 90% are singletons. Donors comprised healthy HIV-negative adults lacking recent acute infections or vaccinations. CD4+ cells underwent separation, giving CD45RA+ naive and CD45RA-negative memory subsets. This CDR3 has 13 residues. V lost 5 bases to trimming and J lost 5 bases, with 11 bases between them. Germline CDR1 reads SGHTA; CDR2 reads FQGTGA. This record comes from a study of shared clonotypes between healthy human individuals. Study-level results: The authors expected sequencing depth to affect clonotype sharing among donors.

Sequenced sample: naive CD4+ T cells from PBMCs. Stated subset: CD45RA+ positively selected. This clonotype originated in a man between 18 and 29 years old in good health. Some clones in this sample may be carry-over from other donors' samples. The chain employs TRBV7-3 and TRBJ2-3; D gene unclear. CDR3 protein: CASSTKAGDTQYF. The CDR3 DNA reads as TGTGCCAGCAGCACAAAAGCAGGAGATACGCAGTATTTT. Based on the CDR3 plus reference TRBV7-3 and TRBJ2-3, the full variable domain is GAGVSQTPSNKVTEKGKYVELRCDPISGHTALYWYRQSLGQGPEFLIYFQGTGAADDSGLPNDRFFAVRPEGSVSTLKIQRTERGDSAVYLCASSTKAGDTQYFGPGTRLTVL.